This entry lists 5 T cell receptor beta chains sequenced from one sample in a study of patients and donors after allogeneic stem cell transplantation (dated by TCRdb to the early 2020s). Libraries were prepared through RT-PCR. Sequencer: NextSeq 550. The public reads were reanalyzed by TCRdb: fastp trimming at Q25, MiXCR alignment, in-frame beta chains only. Identical CDR3 proteins give one entry, which carries the most common genes and DNA. The sample yields over 150,000 distinct CDR3 sequences; roughly 31% were counted once. The top ten clonotypes cover around 3% of the sample. Source material: blood, either unsorted or a sorted T cell fraction (not recorded which). These receptor sequences come from a human donor who was either an allogeneic HSCT recipient or a stem cell or donor lymphocyte infusion donor (not recorded which). It is not recorded whose cells these are; they may come from a transplant donor.

This clonotype was observed a few times. The V gene is TRBV6-5, the J gene TRBJ2-3; D remains unclear. The germline V gene has CDR1 MNHEY and CDR2 SVGAGI. The CDR3 length is 15 residues. The ends were cut back, 0 bases at V and 5 bases at J, with 12 bases in the middle. CDR3 bases: TGTGCCAGCAGTTACTCGAGGAAGGGAAGAGATACGCAGTATTTT. As protein: CASSYSRKGRDTQYF.

About this clonotype: Likely a read error: the CDR3 ends without its conserved phenylalanine or tryptophan. The chain joins TRBV6-5 to TRBJ1-4; maybe TRBD1 (6 bases). The germline CDR1 and CDR2 sequences are MNHEY and SVGAGI. The CDR3 spans 16 residues. V gave up 6 bases and J gave up 0 bases, with 14 bases separating them. CDR3 nucleotides: TGTGCCAGCAGCCCGGGGACACTCCCAACTAATGAAAAACTGTTTTTG. It codes for CASSPGTLPTNEKLFL.

The chain has TRBV24-1 and TRBJ2-3; 11 positions match TRBD1. Germline CDR1 and CDR2: KGHDR and SFDVKD. The CDR3 spans 15 residues. Trimming cost V 9 bases and J 3 bases; bases outside gene matches: 7. The CDR3 here is CATRTGTGGTDTQYF. In DNA, the CDR3 is TGTGCCACCCGGACCGGGACAGGGGGTACAGATACGCAGTATTTT.

This clonotype has only a few counts. J is TRBJ1-6 and V is TRBV30; D remains unclear. This CDR3 comprises 14 residues. The V gene lost 5 bases and the J gene lost 1 base, with 9 bases spanning the gap. The germline CDR1 and CDR2 sequences are GTSNPN and SVGIG (reference sequence). The CDR3 DNA is TGTGCCTGGGGGATCGGGTCCTATAATTCACCCCTCCACTTT. It codes for CAWGIGSYNSPLHF.

The chain carries TRBV6-5 and TRBJ1-1; a possible D gene is TRBD1 (6 bases). The germline CDR1 and CDR2 sequences are MNHEY and SVGAGI. This CDR3 has 16 amino acids. The V end was cut by 4 bases, the J end by 5 bases, with 20 bases between. CDR3 region: CASSSRDTIWRTEAFF. CDR3 nucleotide sequence: TGTGCCAGCAGTTCACGGGACACTATTTGGCGGACTGAAGCTTTCTTT.